This is a list of T cell receptor beta chains from one sample in a study of blood T cell repertoires in COVID-19. Repertoires were generated with immunoSEQ multiplex PCR, while TCRdb's copy carries only in-frame clones and drops some. Here the sample spans approximately 330,000 clones, roughly 89% being singletons. Source material: peripheral blood. These receptors were obtained from a man under 40 with COVID-19, enrolled during active disease. Each CDR3 is given with its conserved first and last residue. D genes are given only for firm matches. The size field is filled for only some rows; it gives once, few, many or a size class.

NA	TRBV3-1/TRBV3-2	TRBD1	TRBJ2-1	TGTGCCAGCAGCCGAGACCGGGACAGCCAGTTCTTC	CASSRDRDSQFF
NA	TRBV27	NA	TRBJ2-7	TGTGCCAGCAGTTTAGCCGGTCAATCCTACGAGCAGTACTTC	CASSLAGQSYEQYF
once	TRBV4-1	TRBD1	TRBJ1-5	TGCGCCAGCAGCCAAGGGACAGGGTTGTTGTGGAATCAGCCCCAGCATTTT	CASSQGTGLLWNQPQHF
NA	TRBV25-1	NA	TRBJ2-1	TGTGCCAGCATGCAGGGTTCTAGGAATGAGCAGTTCTTC	CASMQGSRNEQFF
NA	TRBV5-1	TRBD1	TRBJ2-5	TGCGCCAGCAGCCCGACACAGGGGTGGTCAGAGACCCAGTACTTC	CASSPTQGWSETQYF
NA	TRBV4-2	NA	TRBJ2-1	TGTGCCAGCAGCCAAGATCCAGGGGAGGGTGAGCAGTTCTTC	CASSQDPGEGEQFF
NA	TRBV12-3/TRBV12-4	NA	TRBJ2-5	TGTGCCAGCAAAAGGCGGGAACAAGAGACCCAGTACTTC	CASKRREQETQYF
NA	TRBV29-1	TRBD1	TRBJ2-2	TGCAGCGTTGGCCGGACGACAGGGGGCGACACCGGGGAGCTGTTTTTT	CSVGRTTGGDTGELFF
NA	TRBV21-1	NA	TRBJ1-5	TGTGCCAGCAGTAGGACAGGGGGCGTATCTGAGGACAATCAGCCCCAGCATTTT	CASSRTGGVSEDNQPQHF
NA	TRBV2	TRBD1	TRBJ2-2	TGTGCCAGCAGTGATTGGACAGGGTCTACCGGGGAGCTGTTTTTT	CASSDWTGSTGELFF
NA	TRBV28	NA	TRBJ1-2	TGTGCCAGCAGTTTTGCGCAGGGGCTCTACTATGGCTACACCTTC	CASSFAQGLYYGYTF
NA	TRBV2	TRBD1	TRBJ1-5	TGTGCCAGCAGCGCACAGGGGGGAGGCAATCAGCCCCAGCATTTT	CASSAQGGGNQPQHF
NA	TRBV7-2	TRBD2	TRBJ2-1	TGTGCCAGCAGCTTTAGCGGGAGAACGGGAAATGAGCAGTTCTTC	CASSFSGRTGNEQFF
NA	TRBV7-3	NA	TRBJ1-1	TGTGCCAGCAGCTTACAGAATATGGGGCGCACTGAAGCTTTCTTT	CASSLQNMGRTEAFF
NA	TRBV4-1	NA	TRBJ2-7	TGCGCCAGCAGCCAAGCTCCCCTGGGGACATCCTTCTCCTACGAGCAGTACTTC	CASSQAPLGTSFSYEQYF
NA	TRBV27	NA	TRBJ2-2	TGTGCCAGCAGTTTAAACGGGAACACCGGGGAGCTGTTTTTT	CASSLNGNTGELFF
NA	TRBV7-3	NA	TRBJ2-1	TGTGCCAGCAGCTTAATGTACGCAGGAACGAATGAGCAGTTCTTC	CASSLMYAGTNEQFF
NA	TRBV27	TRBD1	TRBJ1-2	TGTGCCAGCAGCCGGACAGGGAATGGCTACACCTTC	CASSRTGNGYTF
NA	TRBV2	NA	TRBJ1-2	TGTGCCAGCAGGGAGTATGGATTCGGTGGCTACACCTTC	CASREYGFGGYTF
NA	TRBV25-1	TRBD2	TRBJ2-1	TGTGCCAGCAGCCGAGCGGGGGGTGAGCAGTTCTTC	CASSRAGGEQFF
NA	TRBV19	NA	TRBJ2-7	TGTGCCAGTAGTATAGACAGGGGAGAGATCTACGAGCAGTACTTC	CASSIDRGEIYEQYF
NA	TRBV7-9	TRBD1	TRBJ1-3	TGTGCCAGCAGTCCTATTCCGGGACAGATAGGAAACACCATATATTTT	CASSPIPGQIGNTIYF
NA	TRBV5-4	NA	TRBJ2-5	TGTGCCAGCAGCTTGCGCCTAGGACAGTTCCAAGAGACCCAGTACTTC	CASSLRLGQFQETQYF
NA	TRBV3-1/TRBV3-2	NA	TRBJ2-4	TGTGCTACCTCGGGAGATGAAAACATTCAGTACTTC	CATSGDENIQYF
NA	TRBV21-1	NA	TRBJ2-3	TGTGCCAGCCGGCAGACGGGAGGGCCTACAGATACGCAGTATTTT	CASRQTGGPTDTQYF
once	TRBV5-5	TRBD2	TRBJ2-4	TGTGCCAGCAGCCGGACCCCCAGCGGGGGCAAAAACATTCAGTACTTC	CASSRTPSGGKNIQYF
NA	TRBV10-3	NA	TRBJ1-4	TGTGCCATGTCACAAGCAACTAATGAAAAACTGTTTTTT	CAMSQATNEKLFF
NA	TRBV28	TRBD2	TRBJ2-2	TGTGCCAGCAGTTTGGGGGGGACTAGAACCGGGGAGCTGTTTTTT	CASSLGGTRTGELFF
once	TRBV11-2	TRBD2	TRBJ2-1	TGTGCCGGAAGGGCGGCGGGAGGCCTTGAGCAGTTCTTC	CAGRAAGGLEQFF
NA	TRBV12-3/TRBV12-4	NA	TRBJ1-4	TGTGCCAGCAGCCCTCTTGAACTGTTTTTT	CASSPLELFF
NA	TRBV15	TRBD2	TRBJ2-5	TGTGCCACCAGCAGAGGGGAGGGCGGGGAGACCCAGTACTTC	CATSRGEGGETQYF
NA	TRBV30	NA	TRBJ1-5	TGTGCCTGGGACCGCGGGGGTCAGCCCCAGCATTTT	CAWDRGGQPQHF
NA	TRBV20-1	TRBD1	TRBJ1-2	TGCAGTGCTGGGACAGGGGATGGCTACACCTTC	CSAGTGDGYTF
NA	TRBV7-9	NA	TRBJ2-3	TGTGCCAGCAGCTTAGCGCTACAGTGGGAGGGCACAGATACGCAGTATTTT	CASSLALQWEGTDTQYF
NA	TRBV28	NA	TRBJ2-7	TGTGCCAGCAGCCCATCCGGCCAGGCTACGATAGAGCAGTACTTC	CASSPSGQATIEQYF
NA	TRBV30	NA	TRBJ2-1	TGTGCCACCGAGGACAGAAGGAATGAGCAGTTCTTC	CATEDRRNEQFF
NA	TRBV28	TRBD1	TRBJ1-2	TGTGCCAGCAGTAGGACAGGGGTTCGGCACTATGGCTACACCTTC	CASSRTGVRHYGYTF
NA	TRBV5-1	NA	TRBJ1-2	TGCGCCAGCAGCTTGGAAGTGGTAGACTATGGCTACACCTTC	CASSLEVVDYGYTF
few	TRBV2	NA	TRBJ2-1	TGTGCCAGCACCCGGGAGTCGGCCTACAATGAGCAGTTCTTC	CASTRESAYNEQFF
NA	TRBV29-1	NA	TRBJ1-4	TGCAGCGCCGCCCGACTAAGCCTAACTAATGAAAAACTGTTTTTT	CSAARLSLTNEKLFF
NA	TRBV29-1	NA	TRBJ1-2	TGCAGCGTTGAAGGGGCTTCAGTACCCTATGGCTACACCTTC	CSVEGASVPYGYTF
NA	TRBV6-2/TRBV6-3	NA	TRBJ1-5	TGTGCCAGCAGTTACTCGGGGGGTTTTAGCAATCAGCCCCAGCATTTT	CASSYSGGFSNQPQHF
NA	TRBV7-8	NA	TRBJ2-2	TGTGCCAGCAGCTTAGGTCAGGGGGGCACCGGGGAGCTGTTTTTT	CASSLGQGGTGELFF
NA	TRBV7-2	TRBD1	TRBJ2-1	TGTGCCAGCAGCTTCGGGACAGGGGCTTACCCCAATGAGCAGTTCTTC	CASSFGTGAYPNEQFF
NA	TRBV4-3	NA	TRBJ1-6	TGCGCCAGCAGCCAAGATGCGGGCCTCTCACCCCTCCACTTT	CASSQDAGLSPLHF
once	TRBV29-1	NA	TRBJ2-7	TGCAGCGTTCAACAGATAGGTCAGGAGCAGTACTTC	CSVQQIGQEQYF
NA	TRBV7-9	TRBD1	TRBJ2-4	TGTGCCAGCAGCTTTCCCTCCGGGACAGGGGGGAACATTCAGTACTTC	CASSFPSGTGGNIQYF
NA	TRBV4-2	TRBD2	TRBJ2-3	TGTGCCAGCAGCCAAGATGCGACTAGCGGGAGGGCAGGGGACACATATACGCAGTATTTT	CASSQDATSGRAGDTYTQYF
NA	TRBV7-8	NA	TRBJ1-4	TGTGCCAGCAGTCCCGGACAGCCCGTAAATGAAAAACTGTTTTTT	CASSPGQPVNEKLFF
NA	TRBV27	TRBD1	TRBJ2-1	TGTGCCAGCAGCCGGACAGGGGGGTTGGGGAATGAGCAGTTCTTC	CASSRTGGLGNEQFF